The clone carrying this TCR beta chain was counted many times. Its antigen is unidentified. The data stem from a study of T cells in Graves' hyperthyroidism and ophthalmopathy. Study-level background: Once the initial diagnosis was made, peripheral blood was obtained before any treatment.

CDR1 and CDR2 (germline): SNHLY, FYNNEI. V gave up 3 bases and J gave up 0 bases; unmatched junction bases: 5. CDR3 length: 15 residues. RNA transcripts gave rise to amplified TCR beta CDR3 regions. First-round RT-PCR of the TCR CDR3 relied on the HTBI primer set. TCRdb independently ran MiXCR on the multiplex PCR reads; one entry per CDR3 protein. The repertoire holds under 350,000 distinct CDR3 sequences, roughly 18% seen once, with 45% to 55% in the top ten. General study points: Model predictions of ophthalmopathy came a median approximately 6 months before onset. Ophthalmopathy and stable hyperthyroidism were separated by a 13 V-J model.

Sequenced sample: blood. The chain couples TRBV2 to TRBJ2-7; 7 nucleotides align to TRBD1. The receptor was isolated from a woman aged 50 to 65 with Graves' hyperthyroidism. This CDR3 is CASSEGQTYSYEQYV. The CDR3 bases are TGTGCCAGCAGTGAGGGACAGACTTACTCCTACGAGCAGTACGTC.